A selection of T cell receptor beta chains follows, all from one sample in a study of blood T cell repertoires in COVID-19. Only in-frame clones appear in the TCRdb table, and some are missing; sequencing was by immunoSEQ multiplex PCR. The sample carries around 290,000 clones, around 89% recorded once. Sample: PBMCs or T cells enriched from blood (not recorded which). The receptors were sampled from a woman aged 55-75 years in a cohort exposed to, infected with or recovered from COVID-19 (not recorded which). The CDR3 runs from the conserved cysteine through the conserved F or W. D genes are given only for firm matches. Only some rows state a clone size, as once, few, many or a class for expanded clones.

d_call clone_size j_call v_call cdr3_nt cdr3_aa
TRBD2 NA TRBJ2-7 TRBV29-1 TGCAGCGTTGTCCCCCGAGGGACAGGCGGGACTAGCGCATACTATTCCTCCTACGAGCAGTACTTC CSVVPRGTGGTSAYYSSYEQYF
NA NA TRBJ2-7 TRBV10-1 TGCGCCAGCAGTGAGATTGGGGGACTCCCCTACGAGCAGTACTTC CASSEIGGLPYEQYF
TRBD2 NA TRBJ2-3 TRBV24-1 TGTGCCACCAGTGATTTGTCTGGTAGCGGGAGCACAGATACGCAGTATTTT CATSDLSGSGSTDTQYF
NA once TRBJ1-1 TRBV30 TGTGCCTGGACCTTGACAGTGAACACTGAAGCTTTCTTT CAWTLTVNTEAFF
NA few TRBJ2-7 TRBV21-1 TGTGCCAGCATTGCTTTGGGCGGGGGCCTCTACGAGCAGTACTTC CASIALGGGLYEQYF
TRBD2 NA TRBJ2-1 TRBV6-5 TGTGCCAGCAGTTCCTCAGGGACTAGCGGCTATGAGCAGTTCTTC CASSSSGTSGYEQFF
NA NA TRBJ1-5 TRBV18 TGTGCCAGCTCACGCCGACAGGTCCCTAGCAATCAGCCCCAGCATTTT CASSRRQVPSNQPQHF
NA NA TRBJ1-3 TRBV2 TGTGCCAGCATTCAGGAGGCGGGAAACACCATATATTTT CASIQEAGNTIYF
TRBD2 NA TRBJ2-7 TRBV2 TGTGCCAGCTGGCGGGACTACTCCTACGAGCAGTACTTC CASWRDYSYEQYF
NA NA TRBJ2-3 TRBV9 TGTGCCAGCAGCGTGGAAAGGGGTACAGATACGCAGTATTTT CASSVERGTDTQYF
TRBD1 NA TRBJ2-1 TRBV28 TGTGCCAGCAGTCCACCCGGGACAGGGATCTACAATGAGCAGTTCTTC CASSPPGTGIYNEQFF